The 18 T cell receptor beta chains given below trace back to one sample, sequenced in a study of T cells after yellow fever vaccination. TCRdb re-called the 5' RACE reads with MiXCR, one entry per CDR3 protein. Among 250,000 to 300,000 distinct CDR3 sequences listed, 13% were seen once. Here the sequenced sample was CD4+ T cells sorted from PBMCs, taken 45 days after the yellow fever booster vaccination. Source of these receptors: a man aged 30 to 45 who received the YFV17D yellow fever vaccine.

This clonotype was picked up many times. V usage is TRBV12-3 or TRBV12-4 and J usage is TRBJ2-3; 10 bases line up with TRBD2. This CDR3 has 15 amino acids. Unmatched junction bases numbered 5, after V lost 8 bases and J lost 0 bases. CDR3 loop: CASSLLAGSTDTQYF. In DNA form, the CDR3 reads TGTGCCAGCTCATTACTAGCGGGAAGCACAGATACGCAGTATTTT.

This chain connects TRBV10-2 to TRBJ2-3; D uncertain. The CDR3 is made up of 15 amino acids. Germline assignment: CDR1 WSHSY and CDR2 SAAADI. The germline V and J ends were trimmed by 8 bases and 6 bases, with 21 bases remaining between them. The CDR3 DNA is TGCGCCAGCGCCCCCACTTTTAGTGCATTGGATACGCAGTATTTT. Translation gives CASAPTFSALDTQYF.

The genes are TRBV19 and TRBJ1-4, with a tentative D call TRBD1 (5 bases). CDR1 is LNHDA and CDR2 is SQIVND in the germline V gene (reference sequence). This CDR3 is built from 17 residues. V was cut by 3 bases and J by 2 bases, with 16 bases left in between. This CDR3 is CASSMRDDGSTNEKLFF. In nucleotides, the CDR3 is TGTGCCAGTAGTATGCGGGACGACGGCTCGACTAATGAAAAACTGTTTTTT.

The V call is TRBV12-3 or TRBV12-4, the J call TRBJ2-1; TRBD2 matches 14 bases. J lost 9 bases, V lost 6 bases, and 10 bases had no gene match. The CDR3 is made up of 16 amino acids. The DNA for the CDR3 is TGTGCCAGCAGCCTAGTGACTAGCGGGAGGGGAGGTGAGCAGTTCTTC. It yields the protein CASSLVTSGRGGEQFF.

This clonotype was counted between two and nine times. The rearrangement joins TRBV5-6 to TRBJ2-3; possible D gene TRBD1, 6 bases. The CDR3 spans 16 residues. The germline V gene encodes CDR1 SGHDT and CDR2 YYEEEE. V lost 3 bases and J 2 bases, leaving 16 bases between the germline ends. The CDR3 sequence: CASSSTDRSITDTQYF. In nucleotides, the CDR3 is TGTGCCAGCAGCTCAACTGACAGGTCAATCACAGATACGCAGTATTTT.

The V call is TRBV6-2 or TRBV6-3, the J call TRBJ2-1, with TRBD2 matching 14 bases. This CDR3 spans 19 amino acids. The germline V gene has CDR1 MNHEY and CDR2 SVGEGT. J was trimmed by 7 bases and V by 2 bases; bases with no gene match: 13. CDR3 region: CASSYRKKTGTSGSNEQFF. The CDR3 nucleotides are TGTGCCAGCAGTTACCGAAAAAAGACCGGGACTAGCGGGAGTAATGAGCAGTTCTTC.

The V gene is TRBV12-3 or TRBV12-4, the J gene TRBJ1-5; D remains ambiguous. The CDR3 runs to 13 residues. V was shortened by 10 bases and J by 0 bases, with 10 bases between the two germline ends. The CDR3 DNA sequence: TGTGCCACGTCAACCGTTAGCAATCAGCCCCAGCATTTT. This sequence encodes CATSTVSNQPQHF.

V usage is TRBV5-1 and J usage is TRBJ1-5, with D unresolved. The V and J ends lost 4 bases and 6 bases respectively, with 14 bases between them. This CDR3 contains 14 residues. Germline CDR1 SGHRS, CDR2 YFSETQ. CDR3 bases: TGCGCCAGCAGCCCTTCTGGTTCGGGTCAGCCCCAGCATTTT. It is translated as CASSPSGSGQPQHF. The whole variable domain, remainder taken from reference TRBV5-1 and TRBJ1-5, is KAGVTQTPRYLIKTRGQQVTLSCSPISGHRSVSWYQQTPGQGLQFLFEYFSETQRNKGNFPGRFSGRQFSNSRSEMNVSTLELGDSALYLCASSPSGSGQPQHFGDGTRLSIL.

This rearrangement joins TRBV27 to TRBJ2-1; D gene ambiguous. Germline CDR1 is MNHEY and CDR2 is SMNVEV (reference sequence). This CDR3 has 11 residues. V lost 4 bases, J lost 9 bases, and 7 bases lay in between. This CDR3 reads CASSSVIEQFF. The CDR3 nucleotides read TGTGCCAGCAGTTCAGTAATTGAGCAGTTCTTC.

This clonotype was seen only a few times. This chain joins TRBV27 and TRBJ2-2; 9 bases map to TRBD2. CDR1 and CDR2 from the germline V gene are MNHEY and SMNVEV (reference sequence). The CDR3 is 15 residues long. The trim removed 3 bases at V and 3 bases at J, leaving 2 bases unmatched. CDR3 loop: CASSFRGRDTGELFF. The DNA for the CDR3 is TGTGCCAGCAGTTTTCGCGGGAGGGACACCGGGGAGCTGTTTTTT.

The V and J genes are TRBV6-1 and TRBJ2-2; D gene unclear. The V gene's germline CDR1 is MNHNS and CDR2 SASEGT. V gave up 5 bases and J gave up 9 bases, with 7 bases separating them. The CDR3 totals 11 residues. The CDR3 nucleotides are TGTGCCAGCAGTACCCGGAGGGAGCTGTTTTTT. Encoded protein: CASSTRRELFF.

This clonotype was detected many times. The CDR3 protein is CSASPYQGPDTQYF. The CDR3 nucleotides read TGCAGTGCTAGTCCTTATCAGGGCCCAGATACGCAGTATTTT. The V gene is TRBV20-1, the J gene TRBJ2-3; D possibly corresponds to TRBD1 (5 bases). The CDR3 contains 14 residues. Per the germline V gene, CDR1 is DFQATT and CDR2 is SNEGSKA (reference sequence). V lost 3 bases to trimming and J lost 4 bases, with 14 bases between them.

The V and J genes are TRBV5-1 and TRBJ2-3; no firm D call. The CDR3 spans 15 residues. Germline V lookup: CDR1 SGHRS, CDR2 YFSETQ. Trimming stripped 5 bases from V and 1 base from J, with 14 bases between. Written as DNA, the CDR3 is TGCGCCAGCAGTCCTACGGTACCCCGCACAGATACGCAGTATTTT. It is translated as CASSPTVPRTDTQYF. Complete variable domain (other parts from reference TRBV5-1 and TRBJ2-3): KAGVTQTPRYLIKTRGQQVTLSCSPISGHRSVSWYQQTPGQGLQFLFEYFSETQRNKGNFPGRFSGRQFSNSRSEMNVSTLELGDSALYLCASSPTVPRTDTQYFGPGTRLTVL.

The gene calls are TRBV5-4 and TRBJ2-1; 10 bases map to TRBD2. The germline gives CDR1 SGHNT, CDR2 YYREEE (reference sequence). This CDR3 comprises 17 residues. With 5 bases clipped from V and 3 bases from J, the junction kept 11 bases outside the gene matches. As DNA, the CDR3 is TGTGCCAGCAGGGGACGGCCCGGGACTAGCGACTACAATGAGCAGTTCTTC. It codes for CASRGRPGTSDYNEQFF.

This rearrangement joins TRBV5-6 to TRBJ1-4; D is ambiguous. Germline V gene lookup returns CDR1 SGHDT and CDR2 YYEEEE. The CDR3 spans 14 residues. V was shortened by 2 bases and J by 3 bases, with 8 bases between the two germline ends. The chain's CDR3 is CASSFLGPNEKLFF. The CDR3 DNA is TGTGCCAGCAGCTTTTTAGGACCTAATGAAAAACTGTTTTTT. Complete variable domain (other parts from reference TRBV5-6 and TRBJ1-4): DAGVTQSPTHLIKTRGQQVTLRCSPKSGHDTVSWYQQALGQGPQFIFQYYEEEERQRGNFPDRFSGHQFPNYSSELNVNALLLGDSALYLCASSFLGPNEKLFFGSGTQLSVL.

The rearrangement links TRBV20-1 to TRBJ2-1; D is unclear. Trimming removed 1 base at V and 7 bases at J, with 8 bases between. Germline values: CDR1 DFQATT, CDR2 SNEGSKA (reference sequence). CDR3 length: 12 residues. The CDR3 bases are TGCAGTGCTAGAGGCGGTTGGAATGAGCAGTTCTTC. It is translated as CSARGGWNEQFF.

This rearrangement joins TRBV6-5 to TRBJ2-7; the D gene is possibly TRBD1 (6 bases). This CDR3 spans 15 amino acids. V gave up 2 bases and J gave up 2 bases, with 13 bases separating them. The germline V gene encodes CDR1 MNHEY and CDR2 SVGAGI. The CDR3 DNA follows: TGTGCCAGCAGTTACGAGAGACAGGCCCCCTACGAGCAGTACTTC. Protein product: CASSYERQAPYEQYF.

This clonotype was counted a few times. The chain's CDR3 is CASKDTGELFF. The CDR3 coding sequence is TGCGCCAGCAAGGACACCGGGGAGCTGTTTTTT. The genes are TRBV5-1 and TRBJ2-2; D uncertain. The CDR3 has 11 residues. Trimming stripped 6 bases from V and 3 bases from J, with 3 bases between. Germline-derived CDR1 and CDR2 are SGHRS and YFSETQ.